The TCR beta chain under discussion was sequenced for a study of blood T cells in healthy people across ages. The CDR3 extends over 16 amino acids. Germline V gene data show CDR1 as SGHTA and CDR2 as FQGNSA. Germline trimming cut 5 bases from V and 0 bases from J; bases unmatched to any gene: 9. The use of a sample-barcoded 5' primer and a J-beta primer mix characterized a second PCR of 7 to 11 cycles. Using its own MiXCR run on the 5' RACE reads, TCRdb lists one record per CDR3 protein. The data show about 1.7 million distinct CDR3 sequences, with roughly 27% seen just once and about 8% held by the top ten. On this clonotype: Antigen: not known.

Study-level points and caveats: Long-lived donors carried more naive CD4+ cells and greater diversity than aged donors.

Material for sequencing was blood. This chain connects TRBV7-2 to TRBJ2-7; 8 nucleotides match TRBD2. The source is a woman aged 25 to 45 in good health. The CDR3 region is CASSPRGGVTSYEQYF. As DNA, the CDR3 is TGTGCCAGCAGCCCTCGGGGGGGCGTGACCTCCTACGAGCAGTACTTC.